Presented here are 19 T cell receptor beta chains from one specimen sequenced in a study of blood T cell repertoires in COVID-19. Profiled with immunoSEQ multiplex PCR; TCRdb holds only in-frame clones, not every one. The sample carries a few hundred thousand clones, more than 75% recorded once. Sequenced input: PBMCs or T cells enriched from blood (not recorded which). Source of these receptors: a woman in her forties or fifties who had been exposed to COVID-19.

The J gene is TRBJ1-1, the V gene TRBV6-6; the match to TRBD1 covers 9 bases. V was clipped by 5 bases and J by 10 bases; unmatched bases: 11. This CDR3 region has 14 residues. Germline V gene data show CDR1 as MNHNY and CDR2 as SVGAGI (reference sequence). CDR3 amino acids: CASSRQGGSRGAFF. The CDR3 bases are TGTGCCAGCAGTCGACAGGGGGGCAGCCGAGGAGCTTTCTTT.

The genes are TRBV7-2 and TRBJ1-5; D gene uncertain. Germline V gene data show CDR1 as SGHTA and CDR2 as FQGNSA. The CDR3 contains 15 residues. Deletions cut 7 bases from V and 6 bases from J, with 19 bases between. CDR3: CASTPLSGSPQPQHF. The CDR3 DNA follows: TGTGCCAGCACCCCCTTATCGGGGAGCCCTCAGCCCCAGCATTTT.

V and J are TRBV7-9 and TRBJ2-5, with D unresolved. Trimming pared 0 bases from V and 1 base from J, leaving 12 bases between. Germline CDR1 and CDR2: SEHNR and FQNEAQ (reference sequence). This CDR3 contains 16 residues. The CDR3 sequence: CASSLAAFSLQETQYF. The CDR3 DNA follows: TGTGCCAGCAGCTTAGCAGCGTTCAGCCTCCAAGAGACCCAGTACTTC.

J is TRBJ1-2 and V is TRBV7-9; TRBD1 is a possible D gene (5 bases). Trimming removed 5 bases from V and 6 bases from J, with 16 bases in between. CDR1 is SEHNR and CDR2 is FQNEAQ in the germline V gene (reference sequence). The CDR3 extends over 14 amino acids. The CDR3 sequence: CASSLLEGRDGYTF. The CDR3 nucleotides are TGTGCCAGCAGCCTATTGGAGGGGCGGGATGGCTACACCTTC.

The rearrangement links TRBV5-1 to TRBJ2-1; TRBD2 matches at 10 bases. J was trimmed by 4 bases and V by 4 bases; bases with no gene match: 5. Germline CDR1 reads SGHRS; CDR2 reads YFSETQ. This CDR3 contains 15 residues. The CDR3 is CASSLGTSDYNEQFF. The CDR3 DNA reads TGCGCCAGCAGCCTCGGGACTAGCGATTACAATGAGCAGTTCTTC. Variable domain in full (rest from reference TRBV5-1 and TRBJ2-1): KAGVTQTPRYLIKTRGQQVTLSCSPISGHRSVSWYQQTPGQGLQFLFEYFSETQRNKGNFPGRFSGRQFSNSRSEMNVSTLELGDSALYLCASSLGTSDYNEQFFGPGTRLTVL.

This sequence joins TRBV10-3 and TRBJ2-5, with a tentative D call TRBD1 (6 bases). Trimming took off 3 bases at V and 0 bases at J, with 11 bases between the two ends. The CDR3 spans 15 residues. CDR1 is ENHRY and CDR2 is SYGVKD in the germline V gene. In nucleotides, the CDR3 is TGTGCCATCAGTGACGGACAGAGCTACCAAGAGACCCAGTACTTC. Amino acids: CAISDGQSYQETQYF.

This clone was picked up a small number of times. The gene calls are TRBV30 and TRBJ2-2, with D tentatively TRBD2 (5 bases). Germline V gene data show CDR1 as GTSNPN and CDR2 as SVGIG (reference sequence). CDR3 length: 14 residues. The V gene lost 5 bases and the J gene lost 3 bases, with 13 bases spanning the gap. The CDR3 is CAWGRGWDTGELFF. The CDR3 DNA follows: TGTGCCTGGGGACGGGGATGGGACACCGGGGAGCTGTTTTTT.

This rearrangement joins TRBV4-3 to TRBJ2-5, with D unresolved. Trimming removed 4 bases from V and 4 bases from J, with 13 bases in between. The CDR3 extends over 14 amino acids. Germline V lookup: CDR1 LGHNA, CDR2 YSLEER. The CDR3 spells CASSLLGYPETQYF. In DNA form, the CDR3 reads TGCGCCAGCAGCCTCCTGGGCTACCCAGAGACCCAGTACTTC.

This chain joins TRBV28 and TRBJ2-5; 8 bases align to TRBD2. Germline loops: CDR1 MDHEN, CDR2 SYDVKM. The CDR3 is 15 amino acids. V lost 5 bases and J lost 7; bases outside the gene matches: 12. The CDR3: CASSPPGNREGTQYF. The CDR3 DNA follows: TGTGCCAGCAGTCCCCCGGGGAACCGGGAGGGGACCCAGTACTTC.

V gene TRBV15 combines with J gene TRBJ2-1, with D hard to call. Germline CDR1 LNHNV, CDR2 YYDKDF (reference sequence). The V gene lost 0 bases and the J gene lost 7 bases, with 7 bases spanning the gap. This CDR3 is 13 amino acids long. The CDR3 DNA is TGTGCCACCAGCAGAGATATAGTTAATGAGCAGTTCTTC. Translation gives CATSRDIVNEQFF.

Here the CDR3 DNA reads TGTGCCAGCAGCCCCCAGACAGGGTCGTACACTGAAGCTTTCTTT. Amino acid sequence: CASSPQTGSYTEAFF. J is TRBJ1-1 and V is TRBV7-2; 7 bases agree with TRBD1. Germline CDR1 is SGHTA and CDR2 is FQGNSA. Trimming took 5 bases from V and 3 from J; bases not matched to a gene: 9. CDR3 size: 15 residues.

The chain uses TRBV29-1 and TRBJ1-4, with 7 bases that match TRBD1. V trimming: 6 bases; J trimming: 10 bases; junction bases outside the gene matches: 8. The CDR3 is made up of 12 amino acids. CDR1 is SQVTM, CDR2 ANQGSEA, per germline. CDR3: CSVTQGLGKLFF. The CDR3 bases are TGCAGCGTGACACAGGGGTTAGGAAAACTGTTTTTT. The complete variable domain, with remaining parts taken from reference TRBV29-1 and TRBJ1-4, reads SAVISQKPSRDICQRGTSLTIQCQVDSQVTMMFWYRQQPGQSLTLIATANQGSEATYESGFVIDKFPISRPNLTFSTLTVSNMSPEDSSIYLCSVTQGLGKLFFGSGTQLSVL.

The gene calls are TRBV30 and TRBJ1-3, with 7 bases that match TRBD1. Germline V gives CDR1 GTSNPN, CDR2 SVGIG (reference sequence). The CDR3 length is 13 residues. Trimming cost V 5 bases and J 4 bases; bases outside gene matches: 5. The CDR3 protein is CAWVTGYGNTIYF. The CDR3 coding sequence is TGTGCCTGGGTGACAGGGTACGGAAACACCATATATTTT.

The gene calls are TRBV29-1 and TRBJ1-1; D is ambiguous. Trimming took 8 bases from V and 11 from J, leaving 15 bases between them. Germline V CDR1 and CDR2: SQVTM, ANQGSEA. The CDR3 sequence is 10 residues long. DNA for the CDR3: TGCAGCACCGTACGAATTGGCGCTTTCTTT. This translates into CSTVRIGAFF.

The chain has TRBV28 and TRBJ1-2, with 9 bases identical to TRBD1. CDR1 and CDR2 from the germline V gene are MDHEN and SYDVKM. V lost 4 bases and J lost 7; bases outside the gene matches: 7. The CDR3 length is 14 residues. The CDR3 bases are TGTGCCAGCAGTTCCGGGACAGGGATACGTGGCTACACCTTC. Translating it yields CASSSGTGIRGYTF.

V is TRBV14 and J is TRBJ2-1, with D hard to call. The CDR3 is made up of 13 amino acids. CDR1 is SGHDN and CDR2 is FVKESK in the germline V gene. Trimming shortened V by 6 bases and J by 9 bases, and 15 bases separated the two germline ends. The DNA for the CDR3 is TGTGCCAGCAGTTCTCGACCCCGAGGTGAGCAGTTCTTC. This translates into CASSSRPRGEQFF.

The chain combines TRBV28 with TRBJ2-1, with TRBD2 matching over 7 bases. The CDR3 is made up of 13 amino acids. Germline assignment: CDR1 MDHEN and CDR2 SYDVKM. The V gene end was trimmed by 9 bases and the J gene end by 1 base; junction bases not matched to a gene: 3. In DNA, the CDR3 is TGTGCCAGTGGGGGGGAATCCTACAATGAGCAGTTCTTC. Its protein product is CASGGESYNEQFF.

The chain employs TRBV3-1 (or the pseudogene TRBV3-2) and TRBJ2-2, with a tentative D call TRBD2 (6 bases). The CDR3 extends over 13 amino acids. In germline, CDR1 is LGHDT, CDR2 YNNKEL (reference sequence). V was trimmed by 2 bases and J by 8 bases, leaving 9 bases between them. The CDR3 sequence is CASSQWGTGELFF. The DNA of the CDR3 is TGTGCCAGCAGCCAATGGGGGACTGGGGAGCTGTTTTTT.

The rearrangement uses TRBV19 and TRBJ2-1; 10 nucleotides line up with TRBD2. CDR3 length: 20 amino acids. J gave up 0 bases and V 4 bases, and 15 bases lay outside the gene matches. Germline V gene sequence: CDR1 LNHDA, CDR2 SQIVND (reference sequence). CDR3 protein: CASSTNWGSGGSSSYNEQFF. In DNA form, the CDR3 reads TGTGCCAGTAGTACGAACTGGGGTAGCGGGGGGTCGAGCTCCTACAATGAGCAGTTCTTC.